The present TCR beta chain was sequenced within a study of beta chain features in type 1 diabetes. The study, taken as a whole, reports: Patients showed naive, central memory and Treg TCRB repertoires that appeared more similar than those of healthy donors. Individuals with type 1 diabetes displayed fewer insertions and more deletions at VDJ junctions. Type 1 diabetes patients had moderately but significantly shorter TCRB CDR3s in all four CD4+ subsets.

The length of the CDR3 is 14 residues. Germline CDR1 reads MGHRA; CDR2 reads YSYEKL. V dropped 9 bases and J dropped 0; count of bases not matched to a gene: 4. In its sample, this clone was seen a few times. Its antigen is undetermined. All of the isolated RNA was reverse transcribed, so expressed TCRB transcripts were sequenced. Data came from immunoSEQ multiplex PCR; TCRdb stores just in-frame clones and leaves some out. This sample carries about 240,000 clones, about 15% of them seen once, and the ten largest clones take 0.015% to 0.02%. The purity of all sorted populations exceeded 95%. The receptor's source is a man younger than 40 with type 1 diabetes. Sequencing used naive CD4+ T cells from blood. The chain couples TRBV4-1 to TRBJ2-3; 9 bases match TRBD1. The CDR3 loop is CASGTGISTDTQYF. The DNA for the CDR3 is TGCGCCAGTGGGACAGGGATTAGCACAGATACGCAGTATTTT.